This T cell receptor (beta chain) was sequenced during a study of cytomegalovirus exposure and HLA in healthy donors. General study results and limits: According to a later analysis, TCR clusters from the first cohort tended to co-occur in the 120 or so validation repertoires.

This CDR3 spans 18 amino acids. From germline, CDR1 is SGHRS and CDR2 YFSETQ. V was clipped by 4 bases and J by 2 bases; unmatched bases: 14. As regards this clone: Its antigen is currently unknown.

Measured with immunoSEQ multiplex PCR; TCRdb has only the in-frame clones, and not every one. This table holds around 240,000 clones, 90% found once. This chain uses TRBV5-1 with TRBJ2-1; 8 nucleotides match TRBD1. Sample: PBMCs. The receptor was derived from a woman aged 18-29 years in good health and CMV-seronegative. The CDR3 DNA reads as TGCGCCAGCAGCCCCGGACAAATCGGGACAGGAGCCTACAATGAGCAGTTCTTC. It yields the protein CASSPGQIGTGAYNEQFF.